The following is a T cell receptor beta chain sequence with its context. This sample is part of a study of control samples from healthy donors and cancer patients. TCRdb's copy holds only in-frame clones and misses some; the assay was immunoSEQ multiplex PCR. The sample carries some 12,000 clones, around 94% recorded once. V was cut by 6 bases and J by 5 bases, with 17 bases left in between. The CDR3 extends over 14 amino acids. The germline V gene encodes CDR1 SGHAT and CDR2 FQNNGV. The receptor was derived from a man between 65 and 79 years old with head and neck cancer. Specimen: PBMCs. V is TRBV11-2 and J is TRBJ2-7; possibly TRBD1 or TRBD2 for D (6 bases each). The CDR3, as DNA: TGTGCCAGCAGGGACTGGGGGGCAGGGAACGAGCAGTACTTC. Residues: CASRDWGAGNEQYF.